A single sample gave rise to the 12 T cell receptor beta chains below, sequenced in a study of beta chain features in type 1 diabetes. Investigators reverse transcribed all isolated RNA, so they sequenced expressed TCRB transcripts. Clones were sequenced by immunoSEQ multiplex PCR, and TCRdb holds only the in-frame ones, with some missing. The table shows hundreds of thousands of clones, with approximately 10% occurring only once. The material sequenced was naive CD4+ T cells from blood. The receptors originated from a woman aged 30 to 39 in good health.

This rearrangement joins TRBV7-2 to TRBJ2-7, with 8 bases identical to TRBD2. This CDR3 region has 16 residues. Per germline, CDR1 SGHTA and CDR2 FQGNSA. Unmatched junction bases numbered 8, after V lost 1 base and J lost 3 bases. The CDR3 spells CASSLGLSGTLYEQYF. In nucleotides, the CDR3 is TGTGCCAGCAGCTTAGGGCTTAGCGGGACCCTCTACGAGCAGTACTTC.

The V and J genes are TRBV19 and TRBJ2-7; 7 bases agree with TRBD1. Looked up from germline, CDR1 is LNHDA and CDR2 is SQIVND (reference sequence). This CDR3 has 16 amino acids. The junction had 17 bases not matched to a gene; V was cut back by 7 bases and J by 5 bases. CDR3 loop: CASKPGTEPSPNEQYF. The CDR3 DNA sequence: TGTGCCAGTAAGCCGGGGACAGAACCTAGTCCCAACGAGCAGTACTTC.

This clone has just one count. The chain uses TRBV11-3 and TRBJ2-2, with D tentatively TRBD2 (5 bases). Germline lookup yields CDR1 SGHNT and CDR2 YENEEA. V dropped 1 base and J dropped 4 bases, with 7 bases sitting between them. This CDR3 comprises 14 residues. The CDR3, as DNA: TGTGCCAGCAGCTTAGTGGCGGGCACCGGGGAGCTGTTTTTT. Amino acids: CASSLVAGTGELFF.

This chain uses TRBV18 with TRBJ2-2; D unclear. V was trimmed by 3 bases and J by 6 bases, leaving 5 bases between them. Looked up from germline, CDR1 is KGHSH and CDR2 is LQKENI. This CDR3 has 12 residues. The DNA of the CDR3 is TGTGCCAGCTCACCCCCATCCGGGGAGCTGTTTTTT. Translating gives CASSPPSGELFF.

The V call is TRBV7-2, the J call TRBJ2-3; 15 nucleotides match TRBD2. The CDR3 runs to 16 residues. Germline V gene sequence: CDR1 SGHTA, CDR2 FQGNSA. Unmatched junction bases numbered 2, after V lost 3 bases and J lost 4 bases. This CDR3 is CASSFRTSGRADTQYF. The CDR3 region has the DNA TGTGCCAGCAGCTTCCGGACTAGCGGGAGGGCAGATACGCAGTATTTT. The entire variable domain, with the rest obtained from reference TRBV7-2 and TRBJ2-3, is as follows: GAGVSQSPSNKVTEKGKDVELRCDPISGHTALYWYRQSLGQGLEFLIYFQGNSAPDKSGLPSDRFSAERTGGSVSTLTIQRTQQEDSAVYLCASSFRTSGRADTQYFGPGTRLTVL.

The chain is built from TRBV11-2 and TRBJ2-1; tentatively, D is TRBD2 (6 bases). Trimming removed 1 base from V and 2 bases from J, with 9 bases in between. This CDR3 has 15 amino acids. The germline CDR1 and CDR2 sequences are SGHAT and FQNNGV. CDR3 DNA: TGTGCCAGCAGCTTAGGGGACTCGACCTACAATGAGCAGTTCTTC. Translating gives CASSLGDSTYNEQFF.

The V gene is TRBV2, the J gene TRBJ1-5, with 7 bases lining up with TRBD1. The V segment lost 4 bases and the J segment 3 bases; nucleotides outside the gene matches: 6. Per the germline V gene, CDR1 is SNHLY and CDR2 is FYNNEI. There are 15 residues in the CDR3. This chain's CDR3 is CASSVQGVTNQPQHF. DNA for the CDR3: TGTGCCAGCAGTGTTCAGGGGGTCACCAATCAGCCCCAGCATTTT.

V and J are TRBV7-9 and TRBJ2-7; 8 bases match TRBD1. The CDR3 consists of 14 residues. From germline, CDR1 is SEHNR and CDR2 FQNEAQ (reference sequence). Trimming at V came to 3 bases and at J to 1 base, leaving 2 bases not matched to a gene. CDR3 nucleotides: TGTGCCAGCAGCTTCCGGGACAGGTCCTACGAGCAGTACTTC. Residues: CASSFRDRSYEQYF.

This clone has a handful of counts. The rearrangement joins TRBV2 to TRBJ2-2; TRBD2 aligns across 10 bases. From germline, CDR1 is SNHLY and CDR2 FYNNEI. V was clipped by 4 bases and J by 6 bases; unmatched bases: 5. The CDR3 is 15 residues long. CDR3 DNA: TGTGCCAGCAGTGCGGTAGCGGGAGGTGCCGGGGAGCTGTTTTTT. This encodes CASSAVAGGAGELFF.

This chain uses TRBV15 with TRBJ2-5; 8 bases are a match to TRBD1. CDR3 length: 17 amino acids. Germline CDR1 LNHNV, CDR2 YYDKDF (reference sequence). V gave up 0 bases and J gave up 3 bases; unmatched junction bases: 9. The CDR3 region is CATSRDLGRTGKETQYF. CDR3 nucleotide sequence: TGTGCCACCAGCAGAGATTTAGGACGGACAGGGAAAGAGACCCAGTACTTC.

The V call is TRBV5-1, the J call TRBJ2-1; 12 bases align to TRBD2. The V segment lost 0 bases and the J segment 9 bases; nucleotides outside the gene matches: 13. Germline V lookup: CDR1 SGHRS, CDR2 YFSETQ. The CDR3 has 18 residues. The CDR3 protein is CASSLAFNELLAGGEQFF. Written as DNA, the CDR3 is TGCGCCAGCAGCTTGGCCTTCAACGAGCTACTAGCGGGAGGTGAGCAGTTCTTC.

This chain connects TRBV10-3 to TRBJ2-7; 13 nucleotides align to TRBD2. This CDR3 region has 16 residues. Germline V CDR1 and CDR2: ENHRY, SYGVKD. Trimming removed 10 bases from V and 3 bases from J; junction bases left unmatched: 12. CDR3 sequence: CATRTSGRFGDYEQYF. The DNA for the CDR3 is TGTGCCACAAGGACTAGCGGGAGATTCGGGGACTACGAGCAGTACTTC.